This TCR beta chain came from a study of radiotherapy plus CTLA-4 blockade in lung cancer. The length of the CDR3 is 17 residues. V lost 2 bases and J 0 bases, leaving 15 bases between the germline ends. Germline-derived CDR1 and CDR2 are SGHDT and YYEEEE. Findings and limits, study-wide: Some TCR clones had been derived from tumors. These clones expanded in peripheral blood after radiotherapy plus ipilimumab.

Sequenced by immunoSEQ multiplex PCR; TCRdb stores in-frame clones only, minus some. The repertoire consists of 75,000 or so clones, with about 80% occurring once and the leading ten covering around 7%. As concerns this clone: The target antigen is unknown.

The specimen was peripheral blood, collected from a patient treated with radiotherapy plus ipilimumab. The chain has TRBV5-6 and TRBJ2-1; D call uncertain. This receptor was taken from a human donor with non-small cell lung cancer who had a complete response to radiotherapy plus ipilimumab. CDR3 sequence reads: CASSFEGTPSSYNEQFF. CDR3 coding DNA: TGTGCCAGCAGCTTCGAAGGCACCCCGAGCTCCTACAATGAGCAGTTCTTC.